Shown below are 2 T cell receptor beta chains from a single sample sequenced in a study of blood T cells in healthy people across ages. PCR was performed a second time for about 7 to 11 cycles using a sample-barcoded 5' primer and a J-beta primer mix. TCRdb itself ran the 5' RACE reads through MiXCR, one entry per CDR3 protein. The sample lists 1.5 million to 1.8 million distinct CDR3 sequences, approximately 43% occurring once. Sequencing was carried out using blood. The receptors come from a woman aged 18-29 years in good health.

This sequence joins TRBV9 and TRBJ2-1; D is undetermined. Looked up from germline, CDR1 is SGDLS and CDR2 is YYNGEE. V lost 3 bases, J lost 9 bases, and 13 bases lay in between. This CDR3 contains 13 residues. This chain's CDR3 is CASSALRASEQFF. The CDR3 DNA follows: TGTGCCAGCAGCGCCTTAAGGGCCAGTGAGCAGTTCTTC. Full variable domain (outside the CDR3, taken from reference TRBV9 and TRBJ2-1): DSGVTQTPKHLITATGQRVTLRCSPRSGDLSVYWYQQSLDQGLQFLIQYYNGEERAKGNILERFSAQQFPDLHSELNLSSLELGDSALYFCASSALRASEQFFGPGTRLTVL.

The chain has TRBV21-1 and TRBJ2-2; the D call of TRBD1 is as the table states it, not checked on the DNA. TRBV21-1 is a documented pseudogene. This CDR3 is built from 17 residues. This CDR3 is CASSKGCGQGYTGELFF. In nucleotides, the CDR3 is TGTGCCAGCAGCAAGGGGTGTGGACAGGGATACACCGGGGAGCTGTTTTTT.